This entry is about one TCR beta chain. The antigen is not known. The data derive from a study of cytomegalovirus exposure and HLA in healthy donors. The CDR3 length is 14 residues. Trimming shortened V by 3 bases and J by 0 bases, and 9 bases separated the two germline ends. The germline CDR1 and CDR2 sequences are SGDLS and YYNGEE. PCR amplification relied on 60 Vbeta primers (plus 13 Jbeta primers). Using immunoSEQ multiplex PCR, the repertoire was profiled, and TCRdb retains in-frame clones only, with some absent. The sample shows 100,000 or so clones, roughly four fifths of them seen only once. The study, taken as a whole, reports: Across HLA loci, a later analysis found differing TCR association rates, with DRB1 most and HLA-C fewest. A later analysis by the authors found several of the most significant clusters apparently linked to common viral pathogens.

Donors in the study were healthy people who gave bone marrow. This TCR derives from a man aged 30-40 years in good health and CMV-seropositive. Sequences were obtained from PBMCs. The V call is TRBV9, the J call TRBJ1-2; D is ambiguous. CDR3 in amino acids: CASSADFSNYGYTF. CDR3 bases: TGTGCCAGCAGCGCGGACTTTTCTAACTATGGCTACACCTTC.